Following are 21 T cell receptor beta chains from one sample sequenced in a study of T cell responses to AZD1222 COVID-19 vaccine. This table comes from immunoSEQ multiplex PCR, and its TCRdb copy is limited to in-frame clones, with some not included. The sample includes fewer than 120,000 clones, around 80% of them seen just once. Specimen: peripheral blood, collected on day 0 of AZD1222 vaccination. The source is an adult in good health.

The genes are TRBV5-1 and TRBJ2-3; D perhaps matches TRBD1 (6 bases). The germline CDR1 and CDR2 sequences are SGHRS and YFSETQ. V dropped 0 bases and J dropped 4 bases, with 9 bases sitting between them. This CDR3 has 14 amino acids. This CDR3 is CASSLVWGPDTQYF. Here the CDR3 DNA reads TGCGCCAGCAGCTTGGTCTGGGGGCCAGATACGCAGTATTTT.

The chain is built from TRBV29-1 and TRBJ2-3; D is perhaps TRBD2 (6 bases). Trimming shortened V by 6 bases and J by 8 bases, and 15 bases separated the two germline ends. This CDR3 region has 12 residues. Germline V gives CDR1 SQVTM, CDR2 ANQGSEA. CDR3 nucleotide sequence: TGCAGCGTGGTTTTTGGGGGAGGTACGCAGTATTTT. This translates into CSVVFGGGTQYF.

The chain uses TRBV4-3 and TRBJ1-2; perhaps TRBD1 as D (6 bases). This CDR3 has 17 amino acids. Germline values: CDR1 LGHNA, CDR2 YSLEER. V lost 1 base, J lost 4 bases, and 19 bases lay in between. The CDR3 DNA sequence: TGCGCCAGCAGCCAAGTCAGGGGCCCAGGTGAGGTCTATGGCTACACCTTC. Protein: CASSQVRGPGEVYGYTF.

This chain connects TRBV12-3 or TRBV12-4 to TRBJ1-2; 9 bases fit TRBD1. The CDR3 is 13 amino acids. J lost 6 bases, V lost 7 bases, and 6 bases had no gene match. The CDR3 bases are TGTGCCAGCACCCCGAGGGACAGGGATGGCTACACCTTC. This sequence encodes CASTPRDRDGYTF.

The chain has TRBV7-8 and TRBJ1-2, with TRBD1 as a possible D gene (5 bases). V was cut by 5 bases and J by 3 bases, with 16 bases left in between. The germline CDR1 and CDR2 sequences are SGHVS and FQNEAQ. This CDR3 contains 15 residues. CDR3 DNA sequence: TGTGCCAGCAGCACTTATTCAGGGAAGGACTATGGCTACACCTTC. Translated, it gives CASSTYSGKDYGYTF.

The chain links TRBV7-9 to TRBJ1-2; 10 bases are shared with TRBD1. With 5 bases clipped from V and 6 bases from J, the junction kept 6 bases outside the gene matches. The CDR3 is 14 residues long. Germline loops: CDR1 SEHNR, CDR2 FQNEAQ (reference sequence). CDR3 coding DNA: TGTGCCAGCAGCCAAGGACAGGGGGGCCATGGCTACACCTTC. Encoded protein: CASSQGQGGHGYTF.

This clone was seen just once. V and J are TRBV7-2 and TRBJ2-7, with D possibly matching TRBD1 (6 bases). Germline CDR1 is SGHTA and CDR2 is FQGNSA. This CDR3 is built from 13 residues. V was trimmed by 5 bases and J by 6 bases, leaving 14 bases between them. The CDR3 nucleotides are TGTGCCAGCAGCCCCCAACAGGGTCTCGAGCAGTACTTC. Its protein is CASSPQQGLEQYF.

This chain uses TRBV5-1 with TRBJ2-7; 9 bases are shared with TRBD1. This CDR3 comprises 16 residues. After removal of 2 bases from V and 6 bases from J, the junction contained 12 bases not matched to a gene. Germline V gives CDR1 SGHRS, CDR2 YFSETQ. The CDR3 region is CASSLQQGAKAREQYF. In DNA, the CDR3 is TGCGCCAGCAGCTTACAACAGGGGGCGAAGGCTCGCGAGCAGTACTTC.

The chain employs TRBV18 and TRBJ1-2; D remains unclear. This CDR3 has 14 residues. CDR1 KGHSH and CDR2 LQKENI come from the germline V gene. Trimming stripped 2 bases from V and 2 bases from J, with 9 bases between. The CDR3 DNA reads TGTGCCAGCTCACCATCGCCCAGAAACTATGGCTACACCTTC. Amino acids: CASSPSPRNYGYTF.

On this clone: This same CDR3 is encoded by further DNA sequences in the sample. CDR3 region: CASSPGLGETQYF. The CDR3 coding sequence is TGTGCCAGCTCACCGGGACTAGGAGAGACCCAGTACTTC. This chain connects TRBV18 to TRBJ2-5; the match to TRBD2 covers 8 bases. Germline V gene sequence: CDR1 KGHSH, CDR2 LQKENI. CDR3 size: 13 residues. The J segment lost 4 bases and the V segment lost 3 bases, leaving 1 base of the junction unmatched.

The V call is TRBV10-2, the J call TRBJ1-5; tentative D call: TRBD1 (5 bases). The V end was cut by 6 bases, the J end by 0 bases, with 12 bases between. Germline lookup yields CDR1 WSHSY and CDR2 SAAADI. This CDR3 has 15 residues. The CDR3 nucleotides are TGCGCCAGCAGATGGGACGGCAATAGCAATCAGCCCCAGCATTTT. Encoded protein: CASRWDGNSNQPQHF.

The chain uses TRBV28 and TRBJ2-3, with TRBD1 matching 8 bases. Germline V gives CDR1 MDHEN, CDR2 SYDVKM. The CDR3 is 14 residues long. V shed 6 bases, J shed 6 bases, and the junction held 8 bases outside the gene matches. CDR3 residues: CASSFQGARDTQYF. Written as DNA, the CDR3 is TGTGCCAGCAGCTTCCAGGGGGCGCGGGATACGCAGTATTTT.

The chain recombines TRBV24-1 with TRBJ2-3; no firm D call. From germline, CDR1 is KGHDR and CDR2 SFDVKD. The length of the CDR3 is 16 residues. V dropped 0 bases and J dropped 6 bases, with 15 bases sitting between them. CDR3 sequence reads: CATSDLQGRRGDTQYF. The CDR3, as DNA: TGTGCCACCAGTGATTTGCAAGGCAGGCGAGGCGATACGCAGTATTTT.

The DNA for the CDR3 is TGCGCCAGACTGCCGGGACTAGCGGGGGGCGATGAGCAGTTCTTC. Translated, it gives CARLPGLAGGDEQFF. The chain links TRBV4-1 to TRBJ2-1; 15 bases align to TRBD2. The CDR3 is made up of 15 amino acids. Unmatched junction bases numbered 8, after V lost 9 bases and J lost 8 bases. Germline V gene data show CDR1 as MGHRA and CDR2 as YSYEKL.

This clone was detected only once. The chain combines TRBV24-1 with TRBJ2-7; TRBD2 is a possible D gene (6 bases). The CDR3 is 14 amino acids. Trimming removed 11 bases at V and 0 bases at J, with 16 bases between. Germline-derived CDR1 and CDR2 are KGHDR and SFDVKD. CDR3 DNA sequence: TGTGCCATCCTAGCGCCTCAGGGCTCCTACGAGCAGTACTTC. Protein sequence: CAILAPQGSYEQYF.

This rearrangement joins TRBV5-6 to TRBJ2-7, with 8 positions matching TRBD1. The junction had 5 bases not matched to a gene; V was cut back by 5 bases and J by 1 base. This CDR3 region has 14 residues. CDR1 is SGHDT, CDR2 YYEEEE, per germline. CDR3 sequence (DNA): TGTGCCAGCAGGTATACAGGGGGATCCTACGAGCAGTACTTC. Translated: CASRYTGGSYEQYF.

The chain is built from TRBV10-1 and TRBJ2-2; 10 bases are shared with TRBD2. Per germline, CDR1 WNHNN and CDR2 SYGVQD (reference sequence). The CDR3 totals 14 residues. V lost 8 bases, J lost 6 bases, and 6 bases stayed unmatched. The CDR3 DNA reads as TGCGCCAGCCGACAGCGGGAGGGGGCCGGGGAGCTGTTTTTT. Translating it yields CASRQREGAGELFF.

The table lists this clone with a few counts. J is TRBJ2-5 and V is TRBV7-2; tentative D call: TRBD2 (5 bases). With 1 base removed from V and 5 bases from J, the gap between germline ends came to 11 bases. The CDR3 sequence is 14 residues long. CDR1 is SGHTA and CDR2 is FQGNSA in the germline V gene. The CDR3 DNA reads TGTGCCAGCAGCTTAGGGTCCGCGGGTGAGACCCAGTACTTC. Translation gives CASSLGSAGETQYF.

Comments on this clone: A read error may produce the germline difference seen at one junction end. The chain links TRBV29-1 to TRBJ1-2, with a possible D match to TRBD1 (6 bases). The germline CDR1 and CDR2 sequences are SQVTM and ANQGSEA. CDR3 length equals 12 residues. CDR3 sequence: CSGEGGNYGYTF. The CDR3 DNA follows: TGCAGCGGTGAAGGGGGGAACTATGGCTACACCTTC.

V gene TRBV7-8 combines with J gene TRBJ1-4; TRBD1 is a possible D gene (5 bases). The V gene lost 5 bases and the J gene lost 6 bases, with 10 bases spanning the gap. CDR3 length: 13 residues. Germline CDR1 is SGHVS and CDR2 is FQNEAQ. CDR3 DNA sequence: TGTGCCAGCAGCCCCGGGACGGATGAAAAACTGTTTTTT. As protein: CASSPGTDEKLFF. The full variable domain, rest sourced from reference TRBV7-8 and TRBJ1-4, is GAGVSQSPRYKVAKRGQDVALRCDPISGHVSLFWYQQALGQGPEFLTYFQNEAQLDKSGLPSDRFFAERPEGSVSTLKIQRTQQEDSAVYLCASSPGTDEKLFFGSGTQLSVL.

This chain links TRBV18 with TRBJ2-5; D perhaps matches TRBD2 (6 bases). This CDR3 contains 15 residues. In germline, CDR1 is KGHSH, CDR2 LQKENI. Trimming shortened V by 0 bases and J by 5 bases, and 13 bases separated the two germline ends. The CDR3 DNA is TGTGCCAGCTCACCACCGGACTCTGGGGGGGAGACCCAGTACTTC. Translation: CASSPPDSGGETQYF.